The 4 T cell receptor beta chains presented below share a single source sample, sequenced in a study of T cell repertoires in cytomegalovirus infection. No antigen is known for these receptors. From the reads, TCRdb called clonotypes with MiXCR, one entry per CDR3 protein. The table records about 340,000 distinct CDR3 sequences, about 27% of them present only once. Sample: cultured PBMCs, taken from culture after CMV antigen stimulation. These TCRs come from a human donor in good health (CMV status not recorded). Some clones in this sample may be carry-over from other donors' samples.

This clonotype was seen a handful of times. One junction end disagrees with the germline gene, perhaps due to a read error. The gene calls are TRBV6-1 and TRBJ1-2, with TRBD1 as a possible D gene (6 bases). Germline CDR1 MNHNS, CDR2 SASEGT. This CDR3 has 14 amino acids. The CDR3 reads CASGDGTPNYGYTF. The CDR3 DNA reads as TGTGCCAGCGGTGACGGGACACCGAACTATGGCTACACCTTC.

The chain carries TRBV7-9 and TRBJ2-2, with 10 bases matching TRBD1. The germline CDR1 and CDR2 sequences are SEHNR and FQNEAQ (reference sequence). V dropped 6 bases and J dropped 6; count of bases not matched to a gene: 7. The CDR3 runs 15 residues. Written as DNA, the CDR3 is TGTGCCAGCAGAGCACGGACAGGGGGAGCCGGGGAGCTGTTTTTT. Translated, it gives CASRARTGGAGELFF.

The gene calls are TRBV2 and TRBJ2-5; D unresolved. Trimming cost V 8 bases and J 1 base, with 8 bases left between them. CDR1 and CDR2 from the germline V gene are SNHLY and FYNNEI. CDR3 length equals 12 residues. DNA for the CDR3: TGTGCCAGCGTGGGGATCCAAGAGACCCAGTACTTC. This encodes CASVGIQETQYF.

The gene calls are TRBV2 and TRBJ1-1, with a possible D match to TRBD1 (5 bases). The CDR3 covers 10 residues. V was cut by 7 bases and J by 8 bases, with 8 bases left in between. Germline assignment: CDR1 SNHLY and CDR2 FYNNEI. CDR3 in DNA: TGTGCCAGCAAGGGACGGGAAGCTTTCTTT. Protein: CASKGREAFF.